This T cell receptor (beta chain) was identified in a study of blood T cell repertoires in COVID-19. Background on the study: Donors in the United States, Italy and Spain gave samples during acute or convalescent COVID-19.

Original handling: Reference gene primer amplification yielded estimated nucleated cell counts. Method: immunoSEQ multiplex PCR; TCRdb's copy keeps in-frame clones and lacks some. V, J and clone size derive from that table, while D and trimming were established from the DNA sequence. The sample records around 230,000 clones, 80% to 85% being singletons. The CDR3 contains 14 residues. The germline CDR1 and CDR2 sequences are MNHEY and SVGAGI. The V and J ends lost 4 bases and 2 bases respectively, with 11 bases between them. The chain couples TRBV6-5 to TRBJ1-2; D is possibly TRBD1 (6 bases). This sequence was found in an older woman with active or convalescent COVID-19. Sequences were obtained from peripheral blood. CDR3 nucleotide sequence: TGTGCCAGCAGTTGGGACAACCTAAACTATGGCTACACCTTC. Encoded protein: CASSWDNLNYGYTF.